These 27 T cell receptor beta chains were sequenced from one sample in a study of blood T cell repertoires in COVID-19. Assay: immunoSEQ multiplex PCR; the TCRdb copy retains only in-frame clones and omits some. The table lists some 100,000 clones, just over 85% of them singletons, with roughly 8.7% in the top ten. The material sequenced was peripheral blood. These receptors all stem from a woman in her 70s with acute or convalescent COVID-19.

The CDR3 protein is CASKGHVDSPLHF. The CDR3 DNA is TGTGCCAGCAAAGGACATGTAGATTCACCCCTCCACTTT. This chain connects TRBV6-5 to TRBJ1-6; weak D call: TRBD1 (5 bases). The CDR3 spans 13 residues. The germline CDR1 and CDR2 sequences are MNHEY and SVGAGI. V was trimmed by 7 bases and J by 8 bases, leaving 12 bases between them.

The CDR3 DNA is TGTGCCATCAGTGAGTCGGACAGGGCCAGGGTGTACTTC. Amino acid sequence: CAISESDRARVYF. The chain links TRBV10-3 to TRBJ2-7; 8 bases map to TRBD1. V was clipped by 0 bases and J by 12 bases; unmatched bases: 7. The CDR3 loop spans 13 amino acids. In germline, CDR1 is ENHRY, CDR2 SYGVKD.

V usage is TRBV7-9 and J usage is TRBJ1-5; D is possibly TRBD1 (5 bases). Trimming shortened V by 5 bases and J by 5 bases, and 10 bases separated the two germline ends. Germline CDR1 and CDR2: SEHNR and FQNEAQ (reference sequence). The length of the CDR3 is 13 residues. In DNA form, the CDR3 reads TGTGCCAGCAGCCGCCAGGGCGATCAGCCCCAGCATTTT. Its protein product is CASSRQGDQPQHF. Filled out from reference TRBV7-9 and TRBJ1-5, the complete variable domain reads DTGVSQNPRHKITKRGQNVTFRCDPISEHNRLYWYRQTLGQGPEFLTYFQNEAQLEKSRLLSDRFSAERPKGSFSTLEIQRTEQGDSAMYLCASSRQGDQPQHFGDGTRLSIL.

This rearrangement joins TRBV12-5 to TRBJ2-5; 16 bases match TRBD2. The germline V gene has CDR1 LGHNT and CDR2 FRNRAP. This CDR3 has 17 amino acids. Unmatched junction bases numbered 5, after V lost 6 bases and J lost 1 base. Here the CDR3 DNA reads TGTGCTAGTGGACCGGGACTAGCGGGAGGGGGCCAAGAGACCCAGTACTTC. Translation gives CASGPGLAGGGQETQYF.

V usage is TRBV5-1 and J usage is TRBJ1-6; a possible D gene is TRBD1 (5 bases). CDR1 and CDR2 (germline): SGHRS, YFSETQ. Trimming pared 0 bases from V and 9 bases from J, leaving 13 bases between. This CDR3 has 15 residues. This chain's CDR3 is CASSLDQGTGSPLHF. DNA for the CDR3: TGCGCCAGCAGCTTGGACCAGGGTACGGGTTCACCCCTCCACTTT.

The chain combines TRBV5-1 with TRBJ2-4; perhaps TRBD2 as D (5 bases). CDR3 size: 15 residues. From germline, CDR1 is SGHRS and CDR2 YFSETQ. Trimming pared 5 bases from V and 6 bases from J, leaving 18 bases between. CDR3 in amino acids: CASRRDGEIGNIQYF. CDR3 in DNA: TGCGCCAGCAGACGGGATGGGGAAATCGGAAACATTCAGTACTTC.

The chain couples TRBV5-4 to TRBJ2-7, with TRBD1 matching over 9 bases. The CDR3 length is 18 residues. J was trimmed by 0 bases and V by 0 bases; bases with no gene match: 10. The germline V gene has CDR1 SGHNT and CDR2 YYREEE (reference sequence). The CDR3: CASSLEGQGRKISYEQYF. The CDR3 DNA sequence: TGTGCCAGCAGCTTGGAGGGACAGGGAAGAAAAATCTCCTACGAGCAGTACTTC. Supplemented by reference TRBV5-4 and TRBJ2-7, the full variable domain reads ETGVTQSPTHLIKTRGQQVTLRCSSQSGHNTVSWYQQALGQGPQFIFQYYREEENGRGNFPPRFSGLQFPNYSSELNVNALELDDSALYLCASSLEGQGRKISYEQYFGPGTRLTVT.

This clone appeared once. This sequence joins TRBV6-5 and TRBJ2-1; the match to TRBD2 covers 7 bases. This CDR3 spans 14 amino acids. Germline assignment: CDR1 MNHEY and CDR2 SVGAGI. V dropped 6 bases and J dropped 3; count of bases not matched to a gene: 5. For the CDR3, the DNA is TGTGCCAGCAGACCCGGACTAGACTACAATGAGCAGTTCTTC. It encodes CASRPGLDYNEQFF.

This clone showed up just once. J is TRBJ2-1 and V is TRBV29-1, with 9 bases fitting TRBD2. The CDR3 has 14 amino acids. J gave up 6 bases and V 4 bases, and 7 bases lay outside the gene matches. Per the germline V gene, CDR1 is SQVTM and CDR2 is ANQGSEA. This CDR3 reads CSVGGTSGFNEQFF. CDR3 coding DNA: TGCAGCGTTGGGGGAACTAGCGGGTTCAATGAGCAGTTCTTC.

With regard to this clone: Different DNA sequences within this sample yield the same CDR3. The chain employs TRBV28 and TRBJ1-1; a weak D match, TRBD1 (5 bases). Deletions cut 3 bases from V and 4 bases from J, with 9 bases between. This CDR3 is 13 amino acids long. Germline V gives CDR1 MDHEN, CDR2 SYDVKM. The CDR3 here is CASSFGGGTEAFF. The CDR3 nucleotides read TGTGCCAGCAGTTTCGGGGGTGGCACTGAAGCTTTCTTT.

The chain carries TRBV27 and TRBJ1-1, with TRBD1 matching over 8 bases. V shed 6 bases, J shed 6 bases, and the junction held 18 bases outside the gene matches. CDR1 is MNHEY, CDR2 SMNVEV, per germline (reference sequence). The CDR3 extends over 17 amino acids. CDR3 sequence reads: CASSQKGQGRMGAEAFF. CDR3 DNA sequence: TGTGCCAGCAGCCAAAAAGGACAGGGAAGAATGGGCGCTGAAGCTTTCTTT.

The chain carries TRBV6-5 and TRBJ2-7, with D uncertain. This CDR3 region has 13 residues. V lost 5 bases and J lost 4, with 12 bases in between. Germline V gene lookup returns CDR1 MNHEY and CDR2 SVGAGI. The CDR3 DNA reads TGTGCCAGCAGTATAAATTACAGTTACGAGCAGTACTTC. This translates into CASSINYSYEQYF.

The CDR3 DNA reads TGTGCCAGCTCACCACCGGTTCACAGTACGAACTACGAGCAGTACTTC. Its translation: CASSPPVHSTNYEQYF. The V gene is TRBV18, the J gene TRBJ2-7; D remains unclear. Trimming left V 0 bases short and J 3 bases short, with 15 bases between. Germline lookup yields CDR1 KGHSH and CDR2 LQKENI. The CDR3 consists of 16 residues.

The V gene is TRBV27, the J gene TRBJ2-5; the D gene is possibly TRBD1 (6 bases). V was shortened by 5 bases and J by 3 bases, with 22 bases between the two germline ends. CDR3 length: 17 residues. Germline loops: CDR1 MNHEY, CDR2 SMNVEV (reference sequence). The CDR3 region has the DNA TGTGCCAGCAGTCCATATCCGCCAATCAACAGGGAAGAGACCCAGTACTTC. Translating gives CASSPYPPINREETQYF.

The V call is TRBV7-6, the J call TRBJ2-2; 8 positions agree with TRBD2. Germline trimming cut 11 bases from V and 2 bases from J; bases unmatched to any gene: 13. The CDR3 loop spans 16 amino acids. Germline V gene lookup returns CDR1 SGHVS and CDR2 FNYEAQ. CDR3: CAVQGAGGRNTGELFF. Written as DNA, the CDR3 is TGTGCCGTGCAGGGTGCGGGGGGAAGAAACACCGGGGAGCTGTTTTTT.

V usage is TRBV7-3 and J usage is TRBJ2-5; 9 bases match TRBD2. Germline loops: CDR1 SGHTA, CDR2 FQGTGA. Trimming cost V 1 base and J 4 bases; bases outside gene matches: 4. The length of the CDR3 is 15 residues. CDR3 in amino acids: CASSLMRGGGETQYF. The CDR3 DNA follows: TGTGCCAGCAGCTTAATGCGGGGGGGAGGAGAGACCCAGTACTTC.

V and J are TRBV29-1 and TRBJ1-5; perhaps TRBD1 as D (6 bases). Germline CDR1 and CDR2: SQVTM and ANQGSEA. This CDR3 contains 13 residues. The germline V and J ends were trimmed by 3 bases and 6 bases, with 12 bases remaining between them. CDR3 nucleotide sequence: TGCAGCGTTGAGGGGGCTATGGGTCAGCCCCAGCATTTT. Residues: CSVEGAMGQPQHF.

DNA for the CDR3: TGTGCCAGCAGCCCCCGACAGGGCCAAGAGACCCAGTACTTC. Its translation is CASSPRQGQETQYF. This sequence joins TRBV3-1 (or the pseudogene TRBV3-2) and TRBJ2-5; 7 bases match TRBD1. V shed 4 bases and J 1 base; nucleotides not matched to a gene: 3. CDR3 length: 14 amino acids. Germline CDR1 is LGHDT and CDR2 is YNNKEL (reference sequence).

The V call is TRBV2, the J call TRBJ2-7; TRBD2 aligns across 8 bases. The CDR3 consists of 13 residues. The germline gives CDR1 SNHLY, CDR2 FYNNEI. Trimming cost V 8 bases and J 4 bases; bases outside gene matches: 7. This chain's CDR3 is CASGPGGLYEQYF. Written as DNA, the CDR3 is TGTGCCAGCGGCCCGGGGGGGTTATACGAGCAGTACTTC. Filled out from reference TRBV2 and TRBJ2-7, the complete variable domain reads EPEVTQTPSHQVTQMGQEVILRCVPISNHLYFYWYRQILGQKVEFLVSFYNNEISEKSEIFDDQFSVERPDGSNFTLKIRSTKLEDSAMYFCASGPGGLYEQYFGPGTRLTVT.

The V and J genes are TRBV11-2 and TRBJ2-7; TRBD2 aligns across 16 bases. This CDR3 has 16 amino acids. Germline loops: CDR1 SGHAT, CDR2 FQNNGV. The V segment lost 4 bases and the J segment 6 bases; nucleotides outside the gene matches: 6. The CDR3 DNA reads TGTGCCAGCAGCTCGGGACTAGCGGGAGGGCCTGTCGAGCAGTACTTC. Amino acids: CASSSGLAGGPVEQYF.

This clone has only one observation. J is TRBJ2-1 and V is TRBV5-1, with D possibly being TRBD1 (6 bases). The CDR3 has 15 residues. Germline CDR1 is SGHRS and CDR2 is YFSETQ. Trimming removed 1 base at V and 5 bases at J, with 13 bases between. The CDR3 sequence: CASSLFTGSNNEQFF. In nucleotides, the CDR3 is TGCGCCAGCAGCTTGTTTACAGGGTCCAACAATGAGCAGTTCTTC.

The gene calls are TRBV28 and TRBJ1-1; a weak D match, TRBD1 (5 bases). Per germline, CDR1 MDHEN and CDR2 SYDVKM. This CDR3 contains 17 residues. Trimming pared 5 bases from V and 5 bases from J, leaving 24 bases between. The CDR3 DNA is TGTGCCAGCAGTCCCTTTCCCCCAACAGGCCTGAGAACTGAAGCTTTCTTT. Its translation: CASSPFPPTGLRTEAFF. Full variable domain (outside the CDR3, taken from reference TRBV28 and TRBJ1-1): DVKVTQSSRYLVKRTGEKVFLECVQDMDHENMFWYRQDPGLGLRLIYFSYDVKMKEKGDIPEGYSVSREKKERFSLILESASTNQTSMYLCASSPFPPTGLRTEAFFGQGTRLTVV.

This chain uses TRBV7-8 with TRBJ1-5; TRBD1 is a possible D gene (5 bases). This CDR3 contains 15 residues. V shed 4 bases and J shed 1 base, with 11 bases lying between them. The germline V gene encodes CDR1 SGHVS and CDR2 FQNEAQ. The CDR3 DNA is TGTGCCAGCAGCTCAATGGGGGGGAGCAATCAGCCCCAGCATTTT. It codes for CASSSMGGSNQPQHF. Combining the CDR3 with reference TRBV7-8 and TRBJ1-5 gives the whole variable domain GAGVSQSPRYKVAKRGQDVALRCDPISGHVSLFWYQQALGQGPEFLTYFQNEAQLDKSGLPSDRFFAERPEGSVSTLKIQRTQQEDSAVYLCASSSMGGSNQPQHFGDGTRLSIL.

The rearrangement uses TRBV27 and TRBJ2-7; the match to TRBD1 covers 8 bases. Germline CDR1 reads MNHEY; CDR2 reads SMNVEV (reference sequence). V was pared by 8 bases and J by 3 bases, with 9 bases of the junction left unmatched. The CDR3 is made up of 14 amino acids. The CDR3 DNA sequence: TGTGCCAGCTCTGGGGACAGGAACTACTACGAGCAGTACTTC. Amino acid sequence: CASSGDRNYYEQYF.

The chain links TRBV24-1 to TRBJ1-1; D not certain. V lost 4 bases and J 8 bases, leaving 13 bases between the germline ends. Germline V lookup: CDR1 KGHDR, CDR2 SFDVKD. CDR3 length: 13 amino acids. This CDR3 is CATSDSDSREAFF. DNA of the CDR3: TGTGCCACCAGTGACTCCGACTCTCGGGAAGCTTTCTTT.

The rearrangement joins TRBV18 to TRBJ2-7; TRBD2 is a possible D gene (6 bases). CDR1 is KGHSH and CDR2 is LQKENI in the germline V gene. Trimming took 8 bases from V and 1 from J, leaving 12 bases between them. This CDR3 spans 13 amino acids. CDR3 loop: CASGGRGSYEQYF. The CDR3 coding sequence is TGTGCCAGCGGGGGGAGAGGGTCCTACGAGCAGTACTTC.

The rearrangement joins TRBV29-1 to TRBJ1-1, with D possibly being TRBD1 (5 bases). CDR1 is SQVTM and CDR2 is ANQGSEA in the germline V gene. The CDR3 runs 14 residues. V was shortened by 4 bases and J by 10 bases, with 22 bases between the two germline ends. For the CDR3, the DNA is TGCAGCGTTGCTGCCTGGGGGGGGAAGTCTGGAGCTTTCTTT. Amino acids: CSVAAWGGKSGAFF.